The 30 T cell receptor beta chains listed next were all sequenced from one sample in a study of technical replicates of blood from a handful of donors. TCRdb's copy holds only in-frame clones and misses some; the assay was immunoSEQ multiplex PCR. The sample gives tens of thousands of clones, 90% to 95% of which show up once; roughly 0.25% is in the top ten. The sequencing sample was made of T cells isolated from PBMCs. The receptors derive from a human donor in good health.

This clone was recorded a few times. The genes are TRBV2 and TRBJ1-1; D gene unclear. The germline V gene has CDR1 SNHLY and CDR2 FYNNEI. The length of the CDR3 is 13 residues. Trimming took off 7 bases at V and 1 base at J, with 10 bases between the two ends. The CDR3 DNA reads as TGTGCCAGCACGACGGGTGGGAACACTGAAGCTTTCTTT. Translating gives CASTTGGNTEAFF.

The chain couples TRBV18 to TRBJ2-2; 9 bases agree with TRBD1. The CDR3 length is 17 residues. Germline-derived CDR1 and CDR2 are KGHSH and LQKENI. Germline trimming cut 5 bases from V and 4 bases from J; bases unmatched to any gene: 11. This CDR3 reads CASSTGTGIASTGELFF. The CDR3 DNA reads TGTGCCAGCTCAACGGGGACAGGGATAGCATCCACCGGGGAGCTGTTTTTT. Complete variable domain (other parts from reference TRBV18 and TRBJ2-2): NAGVMQNPRHLVRRRGQEARLRCSPMKGHSHVYWYRQLPEEGLKFMVYLQKENIIDESGMPKERFSAEFPKEGPSILRIQQVVRGDSAAYFCASSTGTGIASTGELFFGEGSRLTVL.

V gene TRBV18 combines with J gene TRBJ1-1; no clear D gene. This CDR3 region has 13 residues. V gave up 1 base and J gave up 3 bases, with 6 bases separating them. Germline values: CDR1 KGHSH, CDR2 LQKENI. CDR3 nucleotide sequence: TGTGCCAGCTCACCACAGGGAGACACTGAAGCTTTCTTT. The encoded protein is CASSPQGDTEAFF.

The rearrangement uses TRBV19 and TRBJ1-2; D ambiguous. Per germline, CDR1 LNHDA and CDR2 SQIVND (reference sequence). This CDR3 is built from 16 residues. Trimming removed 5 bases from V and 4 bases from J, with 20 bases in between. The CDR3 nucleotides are TGTGCCAGTAGTCCCGGAGCTCTACCCCGCGTCTATGGCTACACCTTC. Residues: CASSPGALPRVYGYTF.

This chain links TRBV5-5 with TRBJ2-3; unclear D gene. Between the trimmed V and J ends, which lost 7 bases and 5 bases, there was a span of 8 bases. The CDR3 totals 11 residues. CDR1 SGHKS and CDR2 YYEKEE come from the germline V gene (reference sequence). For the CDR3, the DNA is TGTGCCAGCGGATCAGGAGATACGCAGTATTTT. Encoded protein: CASGSGDTQYF.

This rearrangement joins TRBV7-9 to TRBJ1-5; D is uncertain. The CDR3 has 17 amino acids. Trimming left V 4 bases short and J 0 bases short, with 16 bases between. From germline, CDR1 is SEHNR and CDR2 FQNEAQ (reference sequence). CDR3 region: CASSSPPGFDSNQPQHF. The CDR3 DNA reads TGTGCCAGCAGCTCCCCTCCGGGATTTGATAGCAATCAGCCCCAGCATTTT.

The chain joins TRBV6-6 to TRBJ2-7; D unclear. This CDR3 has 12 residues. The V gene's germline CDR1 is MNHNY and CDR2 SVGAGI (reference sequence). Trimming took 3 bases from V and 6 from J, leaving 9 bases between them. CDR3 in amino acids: CASSYVVSEQYF. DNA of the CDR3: TGTGCCAGCAGTTATGTAGTTAGCGAGCAGTACTTC.

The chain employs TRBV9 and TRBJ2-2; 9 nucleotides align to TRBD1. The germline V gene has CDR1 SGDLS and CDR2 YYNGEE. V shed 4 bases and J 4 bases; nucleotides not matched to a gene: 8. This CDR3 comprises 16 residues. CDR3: CASSPGQGLVTGELFF. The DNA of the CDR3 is TGTGCCAGCAGCCCCGGACAGGGGTTGGTCACCGGGGAGCTGTTTTTT. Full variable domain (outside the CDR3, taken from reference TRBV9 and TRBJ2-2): DSGVTQTPKHLITATGQRVTLRCSPRSGDLSVYWYQQSLDQGLQFLIQYYNGEERAKGNILERFSAQQFPDLHSELNLSSLELGDSALYFCASSPGQGLVTGELFFGEGSRLTVL.

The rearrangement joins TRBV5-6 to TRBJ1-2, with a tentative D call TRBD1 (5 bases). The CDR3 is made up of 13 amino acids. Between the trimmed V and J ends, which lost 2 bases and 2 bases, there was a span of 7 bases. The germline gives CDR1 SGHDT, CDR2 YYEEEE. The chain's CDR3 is CASSFQGNYGYTF. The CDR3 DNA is TGTGCCAGCAGCTTCCAGGGAAACTATGGCTACACCTTC.

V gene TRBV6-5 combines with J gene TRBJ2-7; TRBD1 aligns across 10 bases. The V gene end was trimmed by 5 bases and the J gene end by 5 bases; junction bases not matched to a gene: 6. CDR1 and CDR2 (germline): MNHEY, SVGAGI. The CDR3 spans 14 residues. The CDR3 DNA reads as TGTGCCAGCAGTCTGACAGGGGGCCTCCACGAGCAGTACTTC. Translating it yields CASSLTGGLHEQYF.

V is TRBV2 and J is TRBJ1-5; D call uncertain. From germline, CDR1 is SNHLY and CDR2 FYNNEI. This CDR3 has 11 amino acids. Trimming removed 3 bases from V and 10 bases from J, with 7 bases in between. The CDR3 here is CASSDREPQHF. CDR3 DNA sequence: TGTGCCAGCAGTGATCGGGAACCCCAGCATTTT.

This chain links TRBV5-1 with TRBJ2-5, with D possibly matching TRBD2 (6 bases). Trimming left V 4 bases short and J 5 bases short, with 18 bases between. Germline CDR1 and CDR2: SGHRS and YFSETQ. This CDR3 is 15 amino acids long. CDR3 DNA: TGCGCCAGCAGCCCGGGGACTCCGGCCGGTGAGACCCAGTACTTC. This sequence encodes CASSPGTPAGETQYF. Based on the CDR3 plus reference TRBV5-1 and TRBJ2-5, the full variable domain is KAGVTQTPRYLIKTRGQQVTLSCSPISGHRSVSWYQQTPGQGLQFLFEYFSETQRNKGNFPGRFSGRQFSNSRSEMNVSTLELGDSALYLCASSPGTPAGETQYFGPGTRLLVL.

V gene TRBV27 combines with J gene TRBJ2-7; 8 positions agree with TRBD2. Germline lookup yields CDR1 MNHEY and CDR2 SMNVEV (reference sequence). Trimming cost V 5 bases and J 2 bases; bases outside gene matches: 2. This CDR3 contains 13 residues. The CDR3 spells CASSPAGAYEQYF. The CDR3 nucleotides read TGTGCCAGCAGTCCAGCGGGGGCCTACGAGCAGTACTTC.

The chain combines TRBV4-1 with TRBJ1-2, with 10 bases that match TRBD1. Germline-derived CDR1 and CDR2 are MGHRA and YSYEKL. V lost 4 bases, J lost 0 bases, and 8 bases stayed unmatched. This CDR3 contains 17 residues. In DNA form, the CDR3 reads TGCGCCAGCAGCCGGTTTTCCGGGACAGGGGCTAACTATGGCTACACCTTC. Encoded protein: CASSRFSGTGANYGYTF.

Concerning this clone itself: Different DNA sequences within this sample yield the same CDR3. CDR3 nucleotide sequence: TGTGCCAGCAGCCCCGGACAGGGGGCCTACGAGCAGTACTTC. This encodes CASSPGQGAYEQYF. This chain connects TRBV28 to TRBJ2-7, with 10 bases aligning to TRBD1. Germline lookup yields CDR1 MDHEN and CDR2 SYDVKM. The CDR3 has 14 amino acids. V lost 6 bases to trimming and J lost 2 bases; unmatched junction nucleotides: 4.

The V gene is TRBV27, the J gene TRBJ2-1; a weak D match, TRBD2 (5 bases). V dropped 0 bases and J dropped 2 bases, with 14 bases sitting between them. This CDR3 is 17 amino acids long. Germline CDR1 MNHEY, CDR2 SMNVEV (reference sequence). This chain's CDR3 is CASSLSRTSSPYNEQFF. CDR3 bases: TGTGCCAGCAGTTTATCGCGGACTTCTTCCCCCTACAATGAGCAGTTCTTC.

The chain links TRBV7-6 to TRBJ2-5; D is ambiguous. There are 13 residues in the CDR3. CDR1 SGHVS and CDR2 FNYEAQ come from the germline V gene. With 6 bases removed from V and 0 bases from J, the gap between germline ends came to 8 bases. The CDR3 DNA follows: TGTGCCAGCAGTCCCCGGTACCAAGAGACCCAGTACTTC. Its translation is CASSPRYQETQYF.

CDR3 in DNA: TGTGCCAGTACGGATAGCGGTATCTCCGCAGATACGCAGTATTTT. It encodes CASTDSGISADTQYF. V is TRBV19 and J is TRBJ2-3; maybe TRBD2 (6 bases). CDR1 and CDR2 from the germline V gene are LNHDA and SQIVND (reference sequence). CDR3 length: 15 amino acids. V lost 7 bases and J 4 bases, leaving 18 bases between the germline ends. Full variable domain (remainder filled in from reference TRBV19 and TRBJ2-3): DGGITQSPKYLFRKEGQNVTLSCEQNLNHDAMYWYRQDPGQGLRLIYYSQIVNDFQKGDIAEGYSVSREKKESFPLTVTSAQKNPTAFYLCASTDSGISADTQYFGPGTRLTVL.

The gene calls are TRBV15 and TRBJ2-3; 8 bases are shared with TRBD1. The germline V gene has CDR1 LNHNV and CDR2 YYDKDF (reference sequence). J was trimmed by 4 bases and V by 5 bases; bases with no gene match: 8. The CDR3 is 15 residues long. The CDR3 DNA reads TGTGCCACCAGCCCCGGACAGGGTGTGTCAGATACGCAGTATTTT. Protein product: CATSPGQGVSDTQYF.

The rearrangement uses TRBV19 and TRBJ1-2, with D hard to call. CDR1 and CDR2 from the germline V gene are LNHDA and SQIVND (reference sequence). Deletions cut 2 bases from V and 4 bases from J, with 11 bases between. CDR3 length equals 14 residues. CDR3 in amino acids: CASSILRGIYGYTF. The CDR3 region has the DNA TGTGCCAGTAGTATACTGCGGGGTATCTATGGCTACACCTTC.

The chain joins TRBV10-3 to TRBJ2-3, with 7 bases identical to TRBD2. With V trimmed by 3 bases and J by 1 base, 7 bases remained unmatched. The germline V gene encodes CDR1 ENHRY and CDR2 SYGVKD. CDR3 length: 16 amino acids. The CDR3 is CAISDSRERGTDTQYF. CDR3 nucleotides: TGTGCCATCAGTGATTCGCGGGAGCGGGGCACAGATACGCAGTATTTT.

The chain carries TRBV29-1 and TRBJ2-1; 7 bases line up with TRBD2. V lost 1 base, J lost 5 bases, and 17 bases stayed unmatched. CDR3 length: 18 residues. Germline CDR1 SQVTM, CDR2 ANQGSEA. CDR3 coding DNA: TGCAGCGTTGAAGGAAGTCGAGGGAGGGAGACTGTTAACAATGAGCAGTTCTTC. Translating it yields CSVEGSRGRETVNNEQFF.

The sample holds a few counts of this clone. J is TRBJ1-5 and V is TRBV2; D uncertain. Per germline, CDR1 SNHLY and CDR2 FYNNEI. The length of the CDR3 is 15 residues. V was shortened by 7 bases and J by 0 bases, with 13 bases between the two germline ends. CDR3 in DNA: TGTGCCAGCACCGGCGGCCCTTATAGCAATCAGCCCCAGCATTTT. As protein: CASTGGPYSNQPQHF.

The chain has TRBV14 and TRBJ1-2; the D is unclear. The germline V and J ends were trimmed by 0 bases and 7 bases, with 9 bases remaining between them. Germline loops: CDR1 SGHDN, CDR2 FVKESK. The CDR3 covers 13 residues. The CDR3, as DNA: TGTGCCAGCAGCCAAGATCTTCGGGGTGGCTACACCTTC. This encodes CASSQDLRGGYTF.

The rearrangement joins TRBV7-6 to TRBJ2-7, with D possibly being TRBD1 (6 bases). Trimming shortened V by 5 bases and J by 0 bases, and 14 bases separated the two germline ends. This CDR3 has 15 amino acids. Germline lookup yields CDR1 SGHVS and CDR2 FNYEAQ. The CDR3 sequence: CASSPMTGDSYEQYF. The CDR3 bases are TGTGCCAGCAGCCCGATGACAGGCGACTCCTACGAGCAGTACTTC. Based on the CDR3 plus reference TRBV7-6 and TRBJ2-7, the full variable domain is GAGVSQSPRYKVTKRGQDVALRCDPISGHVSLYWYRQALGQGPEFLTYFNYEAQQDKSGLPNDRFSAERPEGSISTLTIQRTEQRDSAMYRCASSPMTGDSYEQYFGPGTRLTVT.

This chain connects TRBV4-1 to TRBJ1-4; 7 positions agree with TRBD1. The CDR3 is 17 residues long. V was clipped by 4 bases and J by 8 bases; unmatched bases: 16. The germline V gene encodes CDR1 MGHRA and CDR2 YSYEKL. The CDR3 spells CASSLSKSRGSEEKLFF. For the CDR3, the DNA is TGCGCCAGCAGCCTGAGCAAAAGCAGGGGGTCGGAAGAAAAACTGTTTTTT.

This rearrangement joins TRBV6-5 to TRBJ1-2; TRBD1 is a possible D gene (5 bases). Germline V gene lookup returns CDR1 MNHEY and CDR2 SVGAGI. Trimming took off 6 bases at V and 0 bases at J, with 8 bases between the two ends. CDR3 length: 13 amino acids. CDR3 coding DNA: TGTGCCAGCAGGGCGACAGCTAACTATGGCTACACCTTC. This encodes CASRATANYGYTF.

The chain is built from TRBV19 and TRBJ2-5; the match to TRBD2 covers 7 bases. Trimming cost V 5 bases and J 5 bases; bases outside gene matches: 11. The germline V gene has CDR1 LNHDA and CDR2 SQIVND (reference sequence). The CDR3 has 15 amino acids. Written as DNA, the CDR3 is TGTGCCAGTAGTGCCCAGGGACTAACCCAGGAGACCCAGTACTTC. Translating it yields CASSAQGLTQETQYF.

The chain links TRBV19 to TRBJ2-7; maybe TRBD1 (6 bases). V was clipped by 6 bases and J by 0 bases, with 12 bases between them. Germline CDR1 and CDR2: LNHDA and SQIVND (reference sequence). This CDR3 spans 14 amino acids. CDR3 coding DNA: TGTGCCAGTAGCAGCATAGGGGGCTCCTACGAGCAGTACTTC. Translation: CASSSIGGSYEQYF.

The CDR3 loop is CASSTQGTENYEQYF. The CDR3 coding sequence is TGTGCCAGTTCCACCCAGGGGACAGAGAACTACGAGCAGTACTTC. The chain combines TRBV18 with TRBJ2-7, with 7 bases aligning to TRBD1. Trimming took 9 bases from V and 3 from J; bases not matched to a gene: 14. The V gene's germline CDR1 is KGHSH and CDR2 LQKENI. The CDR3 covers 15 residues.